The 17 T cell receptor beta chains in this list originate from one sample, sequenced in a study of CD8+ T cells in alopecia areata. Isolated RNA was reverse transcribed into cDNA used as the sequencing template. The repertoire was sequenced with immunoSEQ multiplex PCR; TCRdb's copy has only in-frame clones and lacks some. This table holds about 180,000 clones, roughly 60% found once. The sample was CD4+ T cells sorted from blood, taken at week 0. The receptors shown here come from a human donor with alopecia areata.

The J gene is TRBJ2-1, the V gene TRBV15; TRBD2 matches at 9 bases. Germline V gene sequence: CDR1 LNHNV, CDR2 YYDKDF (reference sequence). This CDR3 contains 17 residues. Unmatched junction bases numbered 17, after V lost 5 bases and J lost 9 bases. CDR3 coding DNA: TGTGCCACCAGCTCACCCGCGGCGGGGGGGCCGCGGAGTGAGCAGTTCTTC. Its translation is CATSSPAAGGPRSEQFF.

V gene TRBV9 combines with J gene TRBJ1-5; D might be TRBD1 (6 bases). V was trimmed by 0 bases and J by 7 bases, leaving 14 bases between them. Germline CDR1 reads SGDLS; CDR2 reads YYNGEE. The CDR3 length is 15 residues. CDR3 in amino acids: CASSVAPGVEQPQHF. The CDR3 DNA follows: TGTGCCAGCAGCGTAGCTCCAGGGGTCGAGCAGCCCCAGCATTTT.

The chain employs TRBV7-3 and TRBJ2-1; 8 bases fit TRBD1. The V gene end was trimmed by 4 bases and the J gene end by 8 bases; junction bases not matched to a gene: 10. Germline loops: CDR1 SGHTA, CDR2 FQGTGA. The CDR3 covers 15 residues. CDR3 bases: TGTGCCAGCAGCTCCGGACAGGGCTGGGGCCATGAGCAGTTCTTC. Its translation: CASSSGQGWGHEQFF.

This chain links TRBV7-3 with TRBJ2-1; D is uncertain. The V gene lost 0 bases and the J gene lost 10 bases, with 4 bases spanning the gap. The germline V gene has CDR1 SGHTA and CDR2 FQGTGA. This CDR3 comprises 11 residues. CDR3 in amino acids: CASSLTGEQFF. DNA for the CDR3: TGTGCCAGCAGCTTAACAGGAGAGCAGTTCTTC.

This clone appeared a few times. This rearrangement joins TRBV6-1 to TRBJ2-5; the match to TRBD2 covers 12 bases. The CDR3 has 15 residues. V was pared by 6 bases and J by 3 bases, with 5 bases of the junction left unmatched. Germline CDR1 is MNHNS and CDR2 is SASEGT. The CDR3 coding sequence is TGTGCCAGCAGCCGCCGACTAGCGGGGGAAGAGACCCAGTACTTC. Its protein product is CASSRRLAGEETQYF.

The genes are TRBV6-6 and TRBJ1-2, with 11 bases that match TRBD1. J lost 0 bases, V lost 5 bases, and 5 bases had no gene match. This CDR3 is 16 amino acids long. Germline CDR1 reads MNHNY; CDR2 reads SVGAGI (reference sequence). CDR3 sequence: CASSGQGATSNYGYTF. The CDR3 DNA follows: TGTGCCAGCAGTGGACAGGGGGCCACTTCTAACTATGGCTACACCTTC.

The chain links TRBV11-2 to TRBJ2-2; D not resolved. Trimming stripped 0 bases from V and 7 bases from J, with 6 bases between. The CDR3 consists of 13 residues. Germline-derived CDR1 and CDR2 are SGHAT and FQNNGV. The CDR3 here is CASSLERSGELFF. CDR3 DNA sequence: TGTGCCAGCAGCTTAGAGAGAAGCGGGGAGCTGTTTTTT.

The rearrangement links TRBV30 to TRBJ2-2; D is perhaps TRBD2 (5 bases). The CDR3 contains 13 residues. Per germline, CDR1 GTSNPN and CDR2 SVGIG (reference sequence). Between the trimmed V and J ends, which lost 0 bases and 7 bases, there was a span of 9 bases. The CDR3 coding sequence is TGTGCCTGGAGTGTCATGAGCGGCGGGGAGCTGTTTTTT. Translating it yields CAWSVMSGGELFF.

Only a few counts were recorded for this clone. This chain joins TRBV12-5 and TRBJ1-5; a possible D gene is TRBD1 (5 bases). Between the trimmed V and J ends, which lost 6 bases and 6 bases, there was a span of 12 bases. This CDR3 has 13 residues. Germline values: CDR1 LGHNT, CDR2 FRNRAP. The CDR3 is CASGPGGSQPQHF. DNA of the CDR3: TGTGCTAGTGGCCCGGGGGGGAGTCAGCCCCAGCATTTT. Variable domain in full (rest from reference TRBV12-5 and TRBJ1-5): DARVTQTPRHKVTEMGQEVTMRCQPILGHNTVFWYRQTMMQGLELLAYFRNRAPLDDSGMPKDRFSAEMPDATLATLKIQPSEPRDSAVYFCASGPGGSQPQHFGDGTRLSIL.

The chain combines TRBV7-6 with TRBJ2-2; TRBD2 agrees at 13 bases. The CDR3 spans 17 residues. Germline assignment: CDR1 SGHVS and CDR2 FNYEAQ. The ends lost 6 bases at V and 5 bases at J; junction bases unmatched: 9. The DNA of the CDR3 is TGTGCCAGCAGTCGGACTAGCGGGGGATCCGGGACCGGGGAGCTGTTTTTT. It specifies CASSRTSGGSGTGELFF.

The chain combines TRBV7-2 with TRBJ2-1; D call uncertain. V dropped 2 bases and J dropped 11 bases, with 10 bases sitting between them. CDR3 length: 12 residues. The germline V gene has CDR1 SGHTA and CDR2 FQGNSA. CDR3 bases: TGTGCCAGCAGCTTACAGACAATGCAGCAGTTCTTC. It translates to CASSLQTMQQFF.

This clone came up a few times. The chain has TRBV15 and TRBJ1-5; D is possibly TRBD1 (6 bases). V lost 0 bases, J lost 6 bases, and 15 bases lay in between. The CDR3 has 16 residues. Looked up from germline, CDR1 is LNHNV and CDR2 is YYDKDF (reference sequence). CDR3: CATSRDQRGESQPQHF. CDR3 DNA sequence: TGTGCCACCAGCAGAGATCAAAGGGGGGAAAGTCAGCCCCAGCATTTT.

The rearrangement uses TRBV10-2 and TRBJ2-1; tentatively, D is TRBD1 (6 bases). V shed 10 bases and J shed 2 bases, with 9 bases lying between them. The CDR3 spans 12 residues. Per the germline V gene, CDR1 is WSHSY and CDR2 is SAAADI. DNA of the CDR3: TGCGCCACCGGACAGCCCTACAATGAGCAGTTCTTC. This sequence encodes CATGQPYNEQFF.

CDR3: CASSSGQALGDYTF. CDR3 sequence (DNA): TGCGCCAGCAGCTCCGGACAGGCATTAGGTGACTACACCTTC. The chain employs TRBV5-1 and TRBJ1-2, with 7 bases identical to TRBD1. Trimming cost V 3 bases and J 10 bases; bases outside gene matches: 12. The CDR3 totals 14 residues. The germline V gene encodes CDR1 SGHRS and CDR2 YFSETQ.

The rearrangement uses TRBV4-1 and TRBJ1-1; unclear D gene. Germline V gene sequence: CDR1 MGHRA, CDR2 YSYEKL. The CDR3 length is 14 residues. Trimming stripped 1 base from V and 1 base from J, with 7 bases between. The CDR3 sequence: CASSQGASNTEAFF. The CDR3 DNA is TGCGCCAGCAGCCAAGGGGCTTCGAACACTGAAGCTTTCTTT.

The J gene is TRBJ2-7, the V gene TRBV29-1; no firm D call. CDR3 length: 13 residues. CDR1 is SQVTM, CDR2 ANQGSEA, per germline. The ends were cut back, 2 bases at V and 1 base at J, with 9 bases in the middle. The CDR3 DNA reads as TGCAGCGTTGAATCAGCCAATTCCTACGAGCAGTACTTC. Its protein is CSVESANSYEQYF.

This chain uses TRBV5-1 with TRBJ2-6; 8 bases line up with TRBD2. The junction had 6 bases not matched to a gene; V was cut back by 4 bases and J by 0 bases. The CDR3 length is 17 residues. Germline lookup yields CDR1 SGHRS and CDR2 YFSETQ. CDR3 residues: CASSPGGVNSGANVLTF. The CDR3 coding sequence is TGCGCCAGCAGCCCCGGGGGGGTAAACTCTGGGGCCAACGTCCTGACTTTC. Together with reference TRBV5-1 and TRBJ2-6, the CDR3 gives the full variable domain: KAGVTQTPRYLIKTRGQQVTLSCSPISGHRSVSWYQQTPGQGLQFLFEYFSETQRNKGNFPGRFSGRQFSNSRSEMNVSTLELGDSALYLCASSPGGVNSGANVLTFGAGSRLTVL.